The source of this T cell receptor (beta chain) is a study of blood T cell repertoires in COVID-19. Between the trimmed V and J ends, which lost 5 bases and 5 bases, there was a span of 22 bases. The CDR3 spans 16 residues. The germline gives CDR1 SGHTA, CDR2 FQGTGA. Some clones are missing from TCRdb's copy, which holds only in-frame ones; the method was immunoSEQ multiplex PCR. The sample records about 120,000 clones, 85% to 90% being singletons. The TCR comes from a woman aged 60-70 years with COVID-19, enrolled during active disease. The gene calls are TRBV7-3 and TRBJ2-7; D possibly corresponds to TRBD1 (5 bases). The sample was peripheral blood. The CDR3 DNA reads as TGTGCCAGCAGCCCCCTCGACAGACAGTCAAATCACGAGCAGTACTTC. Its translation is CASSPLDRQSNHEQYF.